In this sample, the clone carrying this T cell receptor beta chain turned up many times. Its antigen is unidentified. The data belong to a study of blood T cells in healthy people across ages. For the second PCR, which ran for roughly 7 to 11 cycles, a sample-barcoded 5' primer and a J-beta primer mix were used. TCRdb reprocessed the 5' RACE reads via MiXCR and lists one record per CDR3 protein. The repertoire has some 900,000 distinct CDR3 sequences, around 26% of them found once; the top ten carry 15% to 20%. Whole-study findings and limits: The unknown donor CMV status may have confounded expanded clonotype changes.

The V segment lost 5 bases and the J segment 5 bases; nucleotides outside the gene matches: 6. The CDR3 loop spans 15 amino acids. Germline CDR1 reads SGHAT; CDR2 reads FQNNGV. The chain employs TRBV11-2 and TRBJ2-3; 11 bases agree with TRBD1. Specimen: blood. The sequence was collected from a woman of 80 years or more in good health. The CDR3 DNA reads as TGTGCCAGCAGCCCAGGACAGGGGGCGAAAGATACGCAGTATTTT. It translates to CASSPGQGAKDTQYF.